These 17 T cell receptor beta chains originate from one sample sequenced in a study of blood T cell repertoires in COVID-19. Measured with immunoSEQ multiplex PCR; TCRdb has only the in-frame clones, and not every one. Of about 100,000 clones listed, around 85% are singletons. What was sequenced was PBMCs or T cells enriched from blood (not recorded which). These receptors originate from a woman in her forties or fifties who had recovered from COVID-19.

V usage is TRBV19 and J usage is TRBJ1-4; 8 nucleotides line up with TRBD1. V was pared by 7 bases and J by 7 bases, with 8 bases of the junction left unmatched. From germline, CDR1 is LNHDA and CDR2 SQIVND (reference sequence). The CDR3 covers 14 residues. CDR3 sequence: CASTHRGSGEKLFF. For the CDR3, the DNA is TGTGCCAGTACCCACAGGGGGTCGGGTGAAAAACTGTTTTTT.

The chain carries TRBV14 and TRBJ2-7; D possibly corresponds to TRBD2 (5 bases). The CDR3 covers 14 residues. Germline V lookup: CDR1 SGHDN, CDR2 FVKESK. V was cut by 5 bases and J by 0 bases, with 11 bases left in between. Written as DNA, the CDR3 is TGTGCCAGCAGCTTTCGGGGAAGCTCCTACGAGCAGTACTTC. It encodes CASSFRGSSYEQYF.

The rearrangement uses TRBV10-3 and TRBJ2-1; D might be TRBD1 (6 bases). Deletions cut 0 bases from V and 2 bases from J, with 14 bases between. Germline V lookup: CDR1 ENHRY, CDR2 SYGVKD. There are 17 residues in the CDR3. CDR3 amino acids: CAISESTGTRTYNEQFF. CDR3 bases: TGTGCCATCAGTGAGTCCACGGGGACAAGAACCTACAATGAGCAGTTCTTC.

This rearrangement joins TRBV19 to TRBJ2-3; 7 positions match TRBD1. The V and J ends lost 0 bases and 5 bases, in that order; junction bases with no gene match: 11. The V gene's germline CDR1 is LNHDA and CDR2 SQIVND (reference sequence). CDR3 length: 17 residues. In DNA, the CDR3 is TGTGCCAGTAGTATAGATTTTATTACAGGGGATAAAGATACGCAGTATTTT. Translation: CASSIDFITGDKDTQYF.

The rearrangement uses TRBV9 and TRBJ1-2; no clear D gene. Germline V lookup: CDR1 SGDLS, CDR2 YYNGEE. This CDR3 spans 16 amino acids. V was cut by 0 bases and J by 0 bases, with 12 bases left in between. In nucleotides, the CDR3 is TGTGCCAGCAGCGTAGGAGGAGAAGGAGCTAACTATGGCTACACCTTC. Translating gives CASSVGGEGANYGYTF.

The chain has TRBV5-1 and TRBJ1-1; D gene ambiguous. V lost 4 bases to trimming and J lost 0 bases, with 7 bases between them. The CDR3 is 13 amino acids. The germline gives CDR1 SGHRS, CDR2 YFSETQ. The CDR3 region has the DNA TGCGCCAGCAGCCCACAATTGAACACTGAAGCTTTCTTT. Residues: CASSPQLNTEAFF.

CDR3 bases: TGTGCCAGCAGTTCGAGCGGAGTTCAAGAGACCCAGTACTTC. Protein: CASSSSGVQETQYF. This sequence joins TRBV2 and TRBJ2-5; possibly TRBD2 for D (5 bases). CDR1 SNHLY and CDR2 FYNNEI come from the germline V gene. The CDR3 runs to 14 residues. Deletions cut 5 bases from V and 2 bases from J, with 12 bases between.

The V gene is TRBV14, the J gene TRBJ1-6; a possible D gene is TRBD1 (5 bases). The CDR3 is made up of 14 amino acids. Germline loops: CDR1 SGHDN, CDR2 FVKESK. V was cut by 4 bases and J by 3 bases, with 7 bases left in between. The CDR3 loop is CASSRTSYNSPLHF. The CDR3 DNA reads as TGTGCCAGCAGCCGGACAAGCTATAATTCACCCCTCCACTTT.

The chain couples TRBV4-1 to TRBJ2-2; 14 bases are shared with TRBD2. V gave up 4 bases and J gave up 3 bases; unmatched junction bases: 7. The length of the CDR3 is 18 residues. Germline loops: CDR1 MGHRA, CDR2 YSYEKL. CDR3 nucleotides: TGCGCCAGCAGCCGCGGACTAGCGGGGGGAAGTTACACCGGGGAGCTGTTTTTT. It specifies CASSRGLAGGSYTGELFF.

This sequence joins TRBV5-1 and TRBJ1-5, with 7 bases aligning to TRBD1. The CDR3 has 15 residues. Germline-derived CDR1 and CDR2 are SGHRS and YFSETQ. The junction had 8 bases not matched to a gene; V was cut back by 3 bases and J by 5 bases. The CDR3 protein is CASSWTGSADQPQHF. CDR3 bases: TGCGCCAGCAGCTGGACAGGCAGCGCTGATCAGCCCCAGCATTTT.

The chain employs TRBV5-1 and TRBJ2-1; the match to TRBD1 covers 8 bases. Losses at the gene ends were 4 bases for V and 5 bases for J; bases not matched to a gene: 8. Germline V CDR1 and CDR2: SGHRS, YFSETQ. The length of the CDR3 is 15 residues. CDR3 region: CASSPAGQVNNEQFF. As DNA, the CDR3 is TGCGCCAGCAGCCCCGCGGGACAGGTAAACAATGAGCAGTTCTTC.

This chain links TRBV24-1 with TRBJ1-4; D may be TRBD1 (5 bases). V lost 8 bases to trimming and J lost 4 bases, with 13 bases between them. CDR1 KGHDR and CDR2 SFDVKD come from the germline V gene. This CDR3 has 14 residues. CDR3 loop: CATTLGGINEKLFF. CDR3 in DNA: TGTGCCACCACCTTGGGGGGAATTAATGAAAAACTGTTTTTT.

The chain links TRBV30 to TRBJ1-2; the D gene is possibly TRBD1 (6 bases). Trimming removed 0 bases at V and 4 bases at J, with 6 bases between. Germline assignment: CDR1 GTSNPN and CDR2 SVGIG (reference sequence). CDR3 length: 12 residues. Here the CDR3 reads CAWSVTGYGYTF. DNA for the CDR3: TGTGCCTGGAGTGTGACAGGCTATGGCTACACCTTC.

The chain joins TRBV7-9 to TRBJ1-4, with TRBD1 matching 7 bases. Germline loops: CDR1 SEHNR, CDR2 FQNEAQ (reference sequence). The ends lost 5 bases at V and 5 bases at J; junction bases unmatched: 5. The CDR3 is 14 residues long. The CDR3 region is CASSPDRQNEKLFF. The CDR3 region has the DNA TGTGCCAGCAGCCCGGACAGGCAGAATGAAAAACTGTTTTTT. The entire variable domain, with the rest obtained from reference TRBV7-9 and TRBJ1-4, is as follows: DTGVSQNPRHKITKRGQNVTFRCDPISEHNRLYWYRQTLGQGPEFLTYFQNEAQLEKSRLLSDRFSAERPKGSFSTLEIQRTEQGDSAMYLCASSPDRQNEKLFFGSGTQLSVL.

The chain recombines TRBV28 with TRBJ1-5; 11 nucleotides align to TRBD1. Trimming took 3 bases from V and 3 from J; bases not matched to a gene: 7. Germline CDR1 MDHEN, CDR2 SYDVKM. This CDR3 is 17 amino acids long. CDR3 sequence reads: CASSLGGTGGDNQPQHF. DNA for the CDR3: TGTGCCAGCAGTTTGGGGGGGACAGGGGGTGACAATCAGCCCCAGCATTTT.

The table lists this clone with a count of one. This chain joins TRBV6-5 and TRBJ2-4; 7 positions agree with TRBD1. The CDR3 has 14 amino acids. The trim removed 10 bases at V and 0 bases at J, leaving 6 bases unmatched. From germline, CDR1 is MNHEY and CDR2 SVGAGI. CDR3 sequence reads: CAKGQKIAKNIQYF. The CDR3 region has the DNA TGTGCCAAGGGACAGAAAATAGCCAAAAACATTCAGTACTTC.

The rearrangement uses TRBV7-6 and TRBJ2-7, with D perhaps matching TRBD2 (5 bases). CDR3 length: 15 amino acids. The germline V and J ends were trimmed by 7 bases and 2 bases, with 18 bases remaining between them. Germline V gene lookup returns CDR1 SGHVS and CDR2 FNYEAQ. This chain's CDR3 is CASTPGSGNTYEQYF. CDR3 nucleotide sequence: TGTGCCAGCACCCCCGGGTCCGGGAACACCTACGAGCAGTACTTC. The complete variable domain, with remaining parts taken from reference TRBV7-6 and TRBJ2-7, reads GAGVSQSPRYKVTKRGQDVALRCDPISGHVSLYWYRQALGQGPEFLTYFNYEAQQDKSGLPNDRFSAERPEGSISTLTIQRTEQRDSAMYRCASTPGSGNTYEQYFGPGTRLTVT.